A selection of T cell receptor beta chains follows, all from one sample in a study of chemoradiotherapy in HPV16-positive cancers. Generated by immunoSEQ multiplex PCR, the TCRdb table keeps only in-frame clones and is missing some. Of thousands of clones in the sample, less than 85% were seen once. Sequencing was performed on tumor tissue, taken from a patient who underwent chemoradiotherapy. The receptors here all came from a human donor with HPV-associated anogenital cancer. Both conserved end residues are trimmed from each CDR3.

V gene	J gene	CDR3 protein
TRBV5-1	TRBJ2-5	ASSLAWGIQETQY
TRBV11-3	TRBJ2-1	ASSLEGDEQF
TRBV7-9	TRBJ2-7	ASSSRGGYEQY
TRBV7-8	TRBJ2-3	ASSLVGGHYQPTDTQY
TRBV7-8	TRBJ2-3	ASSLQGDTQY
TRBV28	TRBJ1-3	ASSANTIY
TRBV15	TRBJ1-2	ATSRDHLAYGYT
TRBV7-9	TRBJ1-1	ASSSNRQNTEAF
TRBV21-1	TRBJ1-2	ASSKVGYT
TRBV19	TRBJ1-1	ASSIVAGNTEAF
TRBV7-2	TRBJ2-1	ASSLTSGAYIYNEQF
TRBV28	TRBJ1-5	ASRLLSNQPQH
TRBV6-5	TRBJ1-1	ASSYSSPGGTEAF
TRBV28	TRBJ2-5	ASSPKTQLGLGTQY
TRBV9	TRBJ1-2	ASSVGTAAYGYT
TRBV7-6	TRBJ2-7	ASSFGQGSTYEQY
TRBV5-1	TRBJ2-7	ASSSAGGRGEQY
TRBV15	TRBJ2-5	ATSPARETQY
TRBV27	TRBJ1-2	ASSLGPWFGYT
TRBV7-9	TRBJ2-1	ASSLVLAGGLNEQF
TRBV28	TRBJ1-2	ASLTNYGYT
TRBV2	TRBJ1-1	ASSSNRVAEAF
TRBV30	TRBJ2-1	AWTRTGGYNEQF
TRBV14	TRBJ1-1	ASSTRGRTEAF
TRBV27	TRBJ2-1	ASNSGLAANEQF
TRBV4-1	TRBJ1-1	ASSQVPYGTGNTEAF
TRBV12-2	TRBJ2-5	ASRLVVDRQETQY
TRBV7-6	TRBJ1-5	ASSLRRDQPQH
TRBV5-1	TRBJ2-4	ASSPGTGYIQY
TRBV19	TRBJ2-2	ASSPYGGAYTGELF
TRBV2	TRBJ1-3	ASIGQGVTGNTIY
TRBV7-2	TRBJ2-2	ASRTIGQGGELF
TRBV9	TRBJ1-2	ASSVEGDINYGYT
TRBV7-6	TRBJ1-1	ASSQKGYTEAF